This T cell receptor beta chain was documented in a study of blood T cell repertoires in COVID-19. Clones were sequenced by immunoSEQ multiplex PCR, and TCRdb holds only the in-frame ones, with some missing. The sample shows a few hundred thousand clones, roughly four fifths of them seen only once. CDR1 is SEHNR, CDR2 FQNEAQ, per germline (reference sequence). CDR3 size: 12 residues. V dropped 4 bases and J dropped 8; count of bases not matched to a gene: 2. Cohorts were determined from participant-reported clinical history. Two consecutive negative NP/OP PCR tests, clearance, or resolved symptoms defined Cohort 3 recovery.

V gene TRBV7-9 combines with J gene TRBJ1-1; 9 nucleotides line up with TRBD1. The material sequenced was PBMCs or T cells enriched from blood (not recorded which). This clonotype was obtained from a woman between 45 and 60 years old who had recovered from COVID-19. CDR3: CASSYTGGEAFF. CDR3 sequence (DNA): TGTGCCAGCAGCTATACAGGGGGCGAAGCTTTCTTT. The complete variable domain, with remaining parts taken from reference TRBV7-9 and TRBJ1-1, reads DTGVSQNPRHKITKRGQNVTFRCDPISEHNRLYWYRQTLGQGPEFLTYFQNEAQLEKSRLLSDRFSAERPKGSFSTLEIQRTEQGDSAMYLCASSYTGGEAFFGQGTRLTVV.